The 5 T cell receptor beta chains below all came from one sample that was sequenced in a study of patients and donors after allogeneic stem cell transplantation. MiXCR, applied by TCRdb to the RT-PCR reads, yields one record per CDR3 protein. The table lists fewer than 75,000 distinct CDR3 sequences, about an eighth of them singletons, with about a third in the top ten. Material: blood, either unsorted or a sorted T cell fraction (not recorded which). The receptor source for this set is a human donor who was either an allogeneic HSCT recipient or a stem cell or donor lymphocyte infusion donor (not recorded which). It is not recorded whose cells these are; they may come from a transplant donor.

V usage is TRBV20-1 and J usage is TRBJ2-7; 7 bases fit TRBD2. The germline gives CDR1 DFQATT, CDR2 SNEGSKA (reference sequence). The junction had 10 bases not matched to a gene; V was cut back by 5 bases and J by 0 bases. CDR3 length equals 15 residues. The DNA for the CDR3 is TGCAGTGCTCCTCCTCTGGCGGGAGCCTCCTACGAGCAGTACTTC. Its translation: CSAPPLAGASYEQYF.

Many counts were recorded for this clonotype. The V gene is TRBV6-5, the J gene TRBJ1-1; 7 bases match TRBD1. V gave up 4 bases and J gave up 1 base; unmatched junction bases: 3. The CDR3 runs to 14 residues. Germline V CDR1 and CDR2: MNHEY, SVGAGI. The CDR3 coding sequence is TGTGCCAGCAGTTTCAGACAGGGGAACACTGAAGCTTTCTTT. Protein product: CASSFRQGNTEAFF.

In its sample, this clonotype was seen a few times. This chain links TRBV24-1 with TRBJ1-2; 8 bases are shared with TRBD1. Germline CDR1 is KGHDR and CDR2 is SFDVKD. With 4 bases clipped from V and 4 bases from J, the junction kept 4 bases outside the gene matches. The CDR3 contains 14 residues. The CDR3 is CATSEADRGYGYTF. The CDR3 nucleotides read TGTGCCACCAGTGAAGCTGACAGGGGCTATGGCTACACCTTC.

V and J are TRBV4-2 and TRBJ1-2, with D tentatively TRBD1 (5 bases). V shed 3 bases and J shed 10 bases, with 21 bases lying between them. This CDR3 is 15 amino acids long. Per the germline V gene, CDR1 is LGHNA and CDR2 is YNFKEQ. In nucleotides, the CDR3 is TGTGCCAGCAGCCAGACAGTGGAGGGTATCGTACCCTACACCTTC. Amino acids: CASSQTVEGIVPYTF.

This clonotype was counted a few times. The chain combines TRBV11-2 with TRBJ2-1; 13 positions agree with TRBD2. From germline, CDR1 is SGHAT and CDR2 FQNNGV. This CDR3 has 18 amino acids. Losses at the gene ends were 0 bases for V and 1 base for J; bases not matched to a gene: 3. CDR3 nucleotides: TGTGCCAGCAGCTTAGATCGGACTAGCGGGAGATCCTACAATGAGCAGTTCTTC. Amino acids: CASSLDRTSGRSYNEQFF. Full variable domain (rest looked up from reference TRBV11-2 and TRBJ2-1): EAGVAQSPRYKIIEKRQSVAFWCNPISGHATLYWYQQILGQGPKLLIQFQNNGVVDDSQLPKDRFSAERLKGVDSTLKIQPAKLEDSAVYLCASSLDRTSGRSYNEQFFGPGTRLTVL.